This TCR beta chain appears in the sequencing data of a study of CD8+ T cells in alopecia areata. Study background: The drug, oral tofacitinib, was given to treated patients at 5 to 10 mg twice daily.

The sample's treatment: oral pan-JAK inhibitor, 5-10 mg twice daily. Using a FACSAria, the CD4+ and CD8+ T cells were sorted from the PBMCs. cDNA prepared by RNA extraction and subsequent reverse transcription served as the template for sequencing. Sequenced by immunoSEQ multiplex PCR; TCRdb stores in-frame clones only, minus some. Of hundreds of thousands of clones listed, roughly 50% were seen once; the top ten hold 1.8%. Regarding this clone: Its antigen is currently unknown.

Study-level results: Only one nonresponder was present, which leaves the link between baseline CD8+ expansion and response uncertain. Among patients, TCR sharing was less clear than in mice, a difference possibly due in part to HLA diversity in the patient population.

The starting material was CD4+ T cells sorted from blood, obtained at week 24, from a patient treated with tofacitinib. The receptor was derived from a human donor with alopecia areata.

CDR3 protein: CASSLEGSEQYF. The CDR3 region has the DNA TGTGCCAGCAGCTTGGAGGGAAGCGAGCAGTACTTC. The chain is built from TRBV5-6 and TRBJ2-7, with D unresolved. The germline CDR1 and CDR2 sequences are SGHDT and YYEEEE. This CDR3 has 12 amino acids. Trimming stripped 0 bases from V and 6 bases from J, with 7 bases between.